The 12 T cell receptor beta chains below come from one sample, sequenced in a study of cytomegalovirus exposure and HLA in healthy donors. PCR was performed using 60 Vbeta and 13 Jbeta primers. Produced via immunoSEQ multiplex PCR; TCRdb's table is partial and in-frame only. This table has about 300,000 clones, more than 80% appearing once. Sequenced sample: PBMCs. The receptor source for this set is a man in his forties or fifties in good health and CMV-seropositive.

With regard to this clone: A junction end diverges from the germline sequence, so it may reflect a read error. The J gene is TRBJ2-5, the V gene TRBV7-7; 10 bases map to TRBD2. The CDR3 runs 18 residues. Looked up from germline, CDR1 is SSHAT and CDR2 is FNYEAQ (reference sequence). Here the CDR3 reads CASSLGERLAGFGETQYF. The CDR3 nucleotides read TGTGCTAGCAGCTTGGGGGAGAGACTAGCGGGTTTTGGGGAGACCCAGTACTTC.

Only one count was recorded for this clone. This chain connects TRBV28 to TRBJ2-7, with TRBD2 as a possible D gene (7 bases). Trimming stripped 6 bases from V and 4 bases from J, with 22 bases between. Germline CDR1 and CDR2: MDHEN and SYDVKM. There are 16 residues in the CDR3. CDR3 in DNA: TGTGCCAGCAGAGGACTAGAGGGGGATTTTAAGTACGAGCAGTACTTC. Protein: CASRGLEGDFKYEQYF.

V and J are TRBV25-1 and TRBJ1-6, with D possibly being TRBD1 (5 bases). The V end was cut by 2 bases, the J end by 9 bases, with 11 bases between. This CDR3 is built from 14 residues. The germline gives CDR1 MGHDK, CDR2 SYGVNS. The CDR3 coding sequence is TGTGCCAGCAGTGAACAGGGTTATGTTTCACCCCTCCACTTT. Encoded protein: CASSEQGYVSPLHF.

This chain uses TRBV6-5 with TRBJ2-2; D is perhaps TRBD2 (6 bases). Trimming took off 6 bases at V and 4 bases at J, with 12 bases between the two ends. Germline CDR1 reads MNHEY; CDR2 reads SVGAGI. This CDR3 contains 14 residues. CDR3 region: CASSPGTATGELFF. The CDR3 region has the DNA TGTGCCAGCAGCCCCGGGACTGCCACCGGGGAGCTGTTTTTT.

The chain combines TRBV27 with TRBJ2-7, with a tentative D call TRBD2 (6 bases). Trimming removed 5 bases at V and 6 bases at J, with 20 bases between. CDR1 MNHEY and CDR2 SMNVEV come from the germline V gene (reference sequence). The CDR3 contains 15 residues. CDR3 sequence (DNA): TGTGCCAGCAGTGGCCGGGGCCGGGGGACCCTCGAGCAGTACTTC. It codes for CASSGRGRGTLEQYF.

Here the CDR3 DNA reads TGCGCCAACCCCCGACGGGAGTGCAATCAGCCCCAGCATTTT. Amino acids: CANPRRECNQPQHF. The chain carries TRBV10-1 and TRBJ1-5; D is uncertain. CDR1 and CDR2 from the germline V gene are WNHNN and SYGVQD (reference sequence). Trimming left V 10 bases short and J 2 bases short, with 15 bases between. The CDR3 spans 14 residues.

A single count supports this clone. DNA of the CDR3: TGTGCCAGTACCGGTAGCGGGGGAGCCCCGTATGAGCAGTTCTTC. The encoded protein is CASTGSGGAPYEQFF. This chain joins TRBV19 and TRBJ2-1; 9 bases map to TRBD2. CDR1 is LNHDA and CDR2 is SQIVND in the germline V gene (reference sequence). V shed 7 bases, J shed 8 bases, and the junction held 12 bases outside the gene matches. The CDR3 runs to 15 residues.

The chain links TRBV6-6 to TRBJ1-5; tentatively, D is TRBD1 (5 bases). This CDR3 is built from 15 residues. Trimming pared 1 base from V and 3 bases from J, leaving 10 bases between. CDR1 and CDR2 from the germline V gene are MNHNY and SVGAGI (reference sequence). CDR3 in DNA: TGTGCCAGCAGTTACTACAGACAGAACAATCAGCCCCAGCATTTT. It translates to CASSYYRQNNQPQHF.

The genes are TRBV27 and TRBJ2-5; 9 bases agree with TRBD1. The CDR3 sequence is 15 residues long. The germline V gene encodes CDR1 MNHEY and CDR2 SMNVEV (reference sequence). V lost 1 base, J lost 4 bases, and 4 bases stayed unmatched. The CDR3 loop reads CASSLYRDRAETQYF. CDR3 in DNA: TGTGCCAGCAGTTTATACCGGGACAGGGCAGAGACCCAGTACTTC.

V usage is TRBV6-1 and J usage is TRBJ1-2, with D unresolved. Germline CDR1 and CDR2: MNHNS and SASEGT. Between the trimmed V and J ends, which lost 7 bases and 0 bases, there was a span of 9 bases. The CDR3 is 13 residues long. The CDR3 DNA follows: TGTGCCAGCATGACGGAGCCTAACTATGGCTACACCTTC. Protein: CASMTEPNYGYTF.

This clone was recorded only once. The rearrangement joins TRBV28 to TRBJ2-1; tentative D call: TRBD2 (5 bases). The CDR3 has 15 residues. Trimming took off 6 bases at V and 5 bases at J, with 17 bases between the two ends. Germline V gives CDR1 MDHEN, CDR2 SYDVKM. The CDR3 region is CASSALGIPNNEQFF. The CDR3 region has the DNA TGTGCCAGCAGCGCCCTCGGGATACCGAACAATGAGCAGTTCTTC.

This clone has only one observation. This chain joins TRBV18 and TRBJ2-3; TRBD2 is a possible D gene (6 bases). Germline V gene lookup returns CDR1 KGHSH and CDR2 LQKENI. Trimming took 3 bases from V and 2 from J, leaving 9 bases between them. The CDR3 has 14 residues. The CDR3 nucleotides read TGTGCCAGCTCACCCGGAGGGATCACAGATACGCAGTATTTT. Protein: CASSPGGITDTQYF.